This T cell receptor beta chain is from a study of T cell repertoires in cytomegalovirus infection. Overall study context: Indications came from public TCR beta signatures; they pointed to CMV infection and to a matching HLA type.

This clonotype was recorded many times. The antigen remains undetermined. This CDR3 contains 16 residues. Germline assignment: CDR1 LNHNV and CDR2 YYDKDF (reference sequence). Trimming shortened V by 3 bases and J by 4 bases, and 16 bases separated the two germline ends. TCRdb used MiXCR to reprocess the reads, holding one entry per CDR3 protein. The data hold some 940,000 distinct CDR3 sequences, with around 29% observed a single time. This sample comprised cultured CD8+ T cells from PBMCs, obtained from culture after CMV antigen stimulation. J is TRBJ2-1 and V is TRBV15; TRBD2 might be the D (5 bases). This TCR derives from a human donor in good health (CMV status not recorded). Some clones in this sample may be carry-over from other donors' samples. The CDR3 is CATSRYEGGSYNEQFF. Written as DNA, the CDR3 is TGTGCCACCAGCAGGTACGAAGGCGGGTCTTACAATGAGCAGTTCTTC.